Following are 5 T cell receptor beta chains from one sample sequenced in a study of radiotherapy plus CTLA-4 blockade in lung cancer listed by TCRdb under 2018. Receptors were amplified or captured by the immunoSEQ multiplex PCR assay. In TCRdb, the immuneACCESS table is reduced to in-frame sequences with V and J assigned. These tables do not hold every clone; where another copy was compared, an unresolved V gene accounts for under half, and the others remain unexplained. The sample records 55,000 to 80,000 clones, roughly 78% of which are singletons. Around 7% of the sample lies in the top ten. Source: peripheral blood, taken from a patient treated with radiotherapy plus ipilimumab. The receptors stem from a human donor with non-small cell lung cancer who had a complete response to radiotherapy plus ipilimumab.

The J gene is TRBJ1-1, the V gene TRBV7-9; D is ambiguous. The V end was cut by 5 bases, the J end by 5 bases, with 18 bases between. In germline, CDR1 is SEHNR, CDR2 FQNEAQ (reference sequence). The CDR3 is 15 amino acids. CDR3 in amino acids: CASSQSRRGGTEAFF. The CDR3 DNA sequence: TGTGCCAGCAGCCAGTCACGACGGGGAGGAACTGAAGCTTTCTTT. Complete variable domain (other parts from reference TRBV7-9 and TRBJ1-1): DTGVSQNPRHKITKRGQNVTFRCDPISEHNRLYWYRQTLGQGPEFLTYFQNEAQLEKSRLLSDRFSAERPKGSFSTLEIQRTEQGDSAMYLCASSQSRRGGTEAFFGQGTRLTVV.

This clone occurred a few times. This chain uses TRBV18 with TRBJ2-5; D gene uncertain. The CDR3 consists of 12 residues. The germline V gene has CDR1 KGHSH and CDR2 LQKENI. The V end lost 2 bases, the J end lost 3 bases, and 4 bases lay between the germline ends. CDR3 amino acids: CASSPVEETQYF. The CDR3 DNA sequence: TGTGCCAGCTCACCAGTGGAAGAGACCCAGTACTTC.

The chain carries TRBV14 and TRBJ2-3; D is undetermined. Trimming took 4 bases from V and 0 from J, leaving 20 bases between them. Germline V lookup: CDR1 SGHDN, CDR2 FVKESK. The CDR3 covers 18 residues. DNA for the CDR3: TGTGCCAGCAGCCCACAACCGTGGCTTTCAACTAGCACAGATACGCAGTATTTT. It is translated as CASSPQPWLSTSTDTQYF.

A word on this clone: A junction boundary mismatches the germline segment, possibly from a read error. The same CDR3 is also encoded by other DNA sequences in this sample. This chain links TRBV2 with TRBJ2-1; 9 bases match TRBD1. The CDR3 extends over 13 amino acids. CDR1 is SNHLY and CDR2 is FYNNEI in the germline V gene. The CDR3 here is CASSSDTGGEQFF. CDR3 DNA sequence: TGCGCCAGCAGTTCAGACACAGGGGGCGAGCAGTTCTTC.

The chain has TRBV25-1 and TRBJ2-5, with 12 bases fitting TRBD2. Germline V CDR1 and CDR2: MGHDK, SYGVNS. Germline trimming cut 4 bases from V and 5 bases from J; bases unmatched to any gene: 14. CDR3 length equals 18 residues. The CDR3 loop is CASSGTSGVGSVWETQYF. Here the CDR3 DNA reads TGTGCCAGCAGTGGGACTAGCGGGGTAGGATCGGTTTGGGAGACCCAGTACTTC. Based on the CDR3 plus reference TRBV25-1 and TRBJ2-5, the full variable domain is EADIYQTPRYLVIGTGKKITLECSQTMGHDKMYWYQQDPGMELHLIHYSYGVNSTEKGDLSSESTVSRIRTEHFPLTLESARPSHTSQYLCASSGTSGVGSVWETQYFGPGTRLLVL.